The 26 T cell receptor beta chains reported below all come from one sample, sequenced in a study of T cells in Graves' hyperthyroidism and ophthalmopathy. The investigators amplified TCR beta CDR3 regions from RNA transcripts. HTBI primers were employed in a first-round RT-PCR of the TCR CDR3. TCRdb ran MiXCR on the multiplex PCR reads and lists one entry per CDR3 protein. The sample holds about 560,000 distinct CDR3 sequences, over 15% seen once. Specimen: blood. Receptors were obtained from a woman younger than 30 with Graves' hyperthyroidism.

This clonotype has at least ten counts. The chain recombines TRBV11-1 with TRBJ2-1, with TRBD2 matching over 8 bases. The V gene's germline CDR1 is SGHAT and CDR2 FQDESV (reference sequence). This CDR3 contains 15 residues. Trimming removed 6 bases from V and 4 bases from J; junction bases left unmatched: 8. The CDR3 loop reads CASRAPAGAYNEQFF. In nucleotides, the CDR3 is TGTGCCAGCAGGGCCCCAGCGGGAGCATACAATGAGCAGTTCTTC.

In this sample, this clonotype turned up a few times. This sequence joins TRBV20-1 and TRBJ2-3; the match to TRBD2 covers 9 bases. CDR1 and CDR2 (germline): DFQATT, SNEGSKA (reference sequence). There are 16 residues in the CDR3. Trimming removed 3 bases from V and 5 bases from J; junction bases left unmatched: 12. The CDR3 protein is CSARRRSSGDRDTQYF. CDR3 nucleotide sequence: TGCAGTGCTAGGAGGAGGTCTAGCGGGGATAGAGATACGCAGTATTTT.

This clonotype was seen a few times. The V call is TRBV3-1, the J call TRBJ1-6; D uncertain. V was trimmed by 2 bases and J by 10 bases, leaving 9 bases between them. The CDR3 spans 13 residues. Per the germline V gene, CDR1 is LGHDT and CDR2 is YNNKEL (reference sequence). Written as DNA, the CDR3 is TGTGCCAGCAGCCAACACCCAGAATCACCCCTCCACTTT. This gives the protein CASSQHPESPLHF.

CDR3 in DNA: TGCGCCAGCAGGCCGGACGGTACTGAAGCTTTCTTT. Encoded protein: CASRPDGTEAFF. The chain links TRBV10-2 to TRBJ1-1; no clear D. The CDR3 totals 12 residues. Trimming took off 6 bases at V and 5 bases at J, with 10 bases between the two ends. Germline V lookup: CDR1 WSHSY, CDR2 SAAADI.

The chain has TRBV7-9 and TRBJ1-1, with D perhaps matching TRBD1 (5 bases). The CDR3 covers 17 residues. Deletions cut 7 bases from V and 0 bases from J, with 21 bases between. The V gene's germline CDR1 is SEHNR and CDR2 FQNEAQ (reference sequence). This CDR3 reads CASTFSGQGLLNTEAFF. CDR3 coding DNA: TGTGCCAGCACCTTCTCTGGGCAGGGTTTACTGAACACTGAAGCTTTCTTT.

The CDR3, as DNA: TGTGCCAGCAGTTCCCCACAGGGGAACTATGGCTACACCTTC. Its translation is CASSSPQGNYGYTF. The chain combines TRBV12-3 or TRBV12-4 with TRBJ1-2; 7 bases are shared with TRBD1. The junction had 4 bases not matched to a gene; V was cut back by 4 bases and J by 2 bases. CDR3 size: 14 residues.

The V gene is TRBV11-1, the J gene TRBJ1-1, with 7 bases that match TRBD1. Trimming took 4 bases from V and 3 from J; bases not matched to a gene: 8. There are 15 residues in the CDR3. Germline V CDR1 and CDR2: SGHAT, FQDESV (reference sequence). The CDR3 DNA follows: TGTGCCAGCAGCTCATCAGGGGGTAGGGACACTGAAGCTTTCTTT. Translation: CASSSSGGRDTEAFF.

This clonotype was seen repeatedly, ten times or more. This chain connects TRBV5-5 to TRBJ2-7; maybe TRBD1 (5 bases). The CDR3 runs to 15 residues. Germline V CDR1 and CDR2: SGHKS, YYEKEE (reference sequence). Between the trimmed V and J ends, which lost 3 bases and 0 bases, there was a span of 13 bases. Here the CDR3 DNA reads TGTGCCAGCAGCTCGACGGACGACAGCTCCTACGAGCAGTACTTC. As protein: CASSSTDDSSYEQYF.

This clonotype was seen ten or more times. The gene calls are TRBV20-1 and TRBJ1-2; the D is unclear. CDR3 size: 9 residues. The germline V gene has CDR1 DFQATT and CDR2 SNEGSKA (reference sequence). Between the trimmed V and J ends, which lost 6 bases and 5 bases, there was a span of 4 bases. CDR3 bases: TGCAGTGCGCCGTATGGCTACACCTTC. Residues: CSAPYGYTF.

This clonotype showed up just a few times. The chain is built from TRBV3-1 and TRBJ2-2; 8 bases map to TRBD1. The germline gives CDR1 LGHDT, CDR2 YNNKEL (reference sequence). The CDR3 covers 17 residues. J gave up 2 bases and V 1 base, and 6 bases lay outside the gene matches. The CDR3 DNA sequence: TGTGCCAGCAGCCAAGGTCCGGGACAGGCAAACACCGGGGAGCTGTTTTTT. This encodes CASSQGPGQANTGELFF.

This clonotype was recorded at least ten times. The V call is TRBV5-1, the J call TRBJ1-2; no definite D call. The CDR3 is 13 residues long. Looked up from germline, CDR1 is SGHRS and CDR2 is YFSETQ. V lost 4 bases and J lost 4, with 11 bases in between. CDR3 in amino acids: CASSLQASYGYTF. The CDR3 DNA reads TGCGCCAGCAGCCTTCAGGCTAGCTATGGCTACACCTTC.

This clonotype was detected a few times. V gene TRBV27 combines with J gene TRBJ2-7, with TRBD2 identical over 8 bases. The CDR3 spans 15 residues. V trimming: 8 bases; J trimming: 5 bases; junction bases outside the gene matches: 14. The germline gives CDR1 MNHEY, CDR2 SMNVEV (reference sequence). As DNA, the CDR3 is TGTGCCAGCTCTCCCCGGGGGGGGACGCTGAACGAGCAGTACTTC. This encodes CASSPRGGTLNEQYF.

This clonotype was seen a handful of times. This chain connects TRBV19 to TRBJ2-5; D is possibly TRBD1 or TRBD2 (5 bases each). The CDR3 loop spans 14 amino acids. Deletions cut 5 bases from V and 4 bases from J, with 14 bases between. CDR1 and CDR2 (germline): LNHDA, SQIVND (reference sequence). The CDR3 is CASSGTRGRETQYF. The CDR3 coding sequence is TGTGCCAGTAGTGGAACTAGGGGTCGAGAGACCCAGTACTTC.

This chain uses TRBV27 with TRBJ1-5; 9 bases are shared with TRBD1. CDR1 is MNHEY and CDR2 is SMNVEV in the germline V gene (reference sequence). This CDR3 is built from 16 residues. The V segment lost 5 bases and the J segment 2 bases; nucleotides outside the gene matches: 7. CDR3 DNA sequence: TGTGCCAGCAGTGCCTACAGGGGGCGCGGCAATCAGCCCCAGCATTTT. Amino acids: CASSAYRGRGNQPQHF.

The CDR3 region is CASSERWGETEAFF. CDR3 in DNA: TGTGCCAGCAGTGAAAGATGGGGTGAAACTGAAGCTTTCTTT. The chain recombines TRBV6-1 with TRBJ1-1, with D unresolved. This CDR3 is 14 amino acids long. Germline V lookup: CDR1 MNHNS, CDR2 SASEGT. Trimming removed 2 bases from V and 5 bases from J, with 12 bases in between.

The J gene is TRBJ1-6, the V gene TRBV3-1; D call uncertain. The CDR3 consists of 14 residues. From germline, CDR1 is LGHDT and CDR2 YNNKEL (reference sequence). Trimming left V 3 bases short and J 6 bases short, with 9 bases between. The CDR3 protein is CASSQVDANSPLHF. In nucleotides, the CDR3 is TGTGCCAGCAGCCAGGTGGATGCTAATTCACCCCTCCACTTT.

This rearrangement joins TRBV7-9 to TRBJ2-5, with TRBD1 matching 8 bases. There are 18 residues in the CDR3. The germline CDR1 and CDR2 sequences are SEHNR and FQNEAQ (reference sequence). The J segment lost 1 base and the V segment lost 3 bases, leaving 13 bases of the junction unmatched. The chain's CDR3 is CASSLKHQGAPLQETQYF. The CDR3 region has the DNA TGTGCCAGCAGCTTGAAGCACCAGGGGGCTCCACTCCAAGAGACCCAGTACTTC.

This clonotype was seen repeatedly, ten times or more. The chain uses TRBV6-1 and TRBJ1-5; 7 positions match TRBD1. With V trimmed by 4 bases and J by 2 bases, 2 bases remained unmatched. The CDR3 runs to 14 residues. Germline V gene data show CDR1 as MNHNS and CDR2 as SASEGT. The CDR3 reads CASSGQGRNQPQHF. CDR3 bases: TGTGCCAGCAGTGGACAGGGTCGCAATCAGCCCCAGCATTTT.

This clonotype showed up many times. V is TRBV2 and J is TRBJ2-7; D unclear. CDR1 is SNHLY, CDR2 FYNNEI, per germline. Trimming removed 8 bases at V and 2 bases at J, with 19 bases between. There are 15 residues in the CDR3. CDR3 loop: CASHLGKLPTYEQYF. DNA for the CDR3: TGTGCCAGCCACCTTGGTAAACTACCTACCTACGAGCAGTACTTC. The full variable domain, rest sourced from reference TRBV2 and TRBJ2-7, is EPEVTQTPSHQVTQMGQEVILRCVPISNHLYFYWYRQILGQKVEFLVSFYNNEISEKSEIFDDQFSVERPDGSNFTLKIRSTKLEDSAMYFCASHLGKLPTYEQYFGPGTRLTVT.

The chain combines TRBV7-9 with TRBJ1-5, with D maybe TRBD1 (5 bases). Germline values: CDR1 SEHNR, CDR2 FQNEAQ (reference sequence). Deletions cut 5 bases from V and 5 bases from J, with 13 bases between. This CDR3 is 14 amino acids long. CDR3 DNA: TGTGCCAGCAGCCGTGGGGCAGTGGATCAGCCCCAGCATTTT. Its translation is CASSRGAVDQPQHF.

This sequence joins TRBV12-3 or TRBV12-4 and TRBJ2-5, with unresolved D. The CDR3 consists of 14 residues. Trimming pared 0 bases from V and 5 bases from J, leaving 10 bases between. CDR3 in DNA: TGTGCCAGCAGTTTAGCGGACGGGCGCGAGACCCAGTACTTC. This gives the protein CASSLADGRETQYF.

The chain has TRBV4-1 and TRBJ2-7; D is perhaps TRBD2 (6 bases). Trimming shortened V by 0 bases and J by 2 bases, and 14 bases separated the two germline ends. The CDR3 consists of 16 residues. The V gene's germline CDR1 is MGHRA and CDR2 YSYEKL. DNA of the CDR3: TGCGCCAGCAGCCAAGATCCGGCGGGACTTCCCTACGAGCAGTACTTC. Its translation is CASSQDPAGLPYEQYF.

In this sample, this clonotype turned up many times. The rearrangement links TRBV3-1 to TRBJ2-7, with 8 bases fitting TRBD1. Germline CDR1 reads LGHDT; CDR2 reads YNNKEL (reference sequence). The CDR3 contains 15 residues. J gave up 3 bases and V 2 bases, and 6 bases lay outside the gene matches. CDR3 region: CASSQTGQALYEQYF. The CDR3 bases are TGTGCCAGCAGCCAAACGGGACAGGCGCTCTACGAGCAGTACTTC.

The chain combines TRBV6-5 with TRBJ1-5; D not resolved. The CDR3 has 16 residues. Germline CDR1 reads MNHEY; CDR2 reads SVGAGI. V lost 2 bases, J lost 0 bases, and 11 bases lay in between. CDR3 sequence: CASSYGREFSNQPQHF. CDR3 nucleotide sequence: TGTGCCAGCAGTTACGGAAGGGAGTTTAGCAATCAGCCCCAGCATTTT.

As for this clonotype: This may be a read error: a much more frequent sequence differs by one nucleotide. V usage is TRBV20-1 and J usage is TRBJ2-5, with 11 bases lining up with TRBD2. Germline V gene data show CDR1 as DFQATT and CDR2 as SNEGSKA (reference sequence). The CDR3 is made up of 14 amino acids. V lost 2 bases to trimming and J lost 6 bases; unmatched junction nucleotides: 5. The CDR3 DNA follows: TGCAGTGCTAGACTAGCGGGGGGAGGGCAGACCCAGTACTTC. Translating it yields CSARLAGGGQTQYF.

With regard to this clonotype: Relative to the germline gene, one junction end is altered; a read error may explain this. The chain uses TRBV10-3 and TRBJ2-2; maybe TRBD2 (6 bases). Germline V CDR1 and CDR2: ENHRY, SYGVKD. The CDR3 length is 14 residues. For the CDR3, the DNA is TGTGCCATCAGTGTCGGGGGAGTGGGCGGGGAGCCGTTTTTT. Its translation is CAISVGGVGGEPFF.